This T cell receptor beta chain was captured by sequencing in a study of blood T cell repertoires in COVID-19. Study-level background: Sites across the United States, Italy and Spain contributed samples from acute and convalescent COVID-19. The cDNA or gDNA used as material had been derived from T cells, B-cell-depleted T cells, or PBMCs.

Original data processing: Reference gene primer amplification yielded estimated nucleated cell counts. The repertoire was sequenced with immunoSEQ multiplex PCR; TCRdb's copy has only in-frame clones and lacks some. The V and J calls and clone size were taken over from that table, and D and trimming were inferred from the DNA. The repertoire holds around 200,000 clones, with 84% as singletons. The CDR3 length is 15 residues. Per the germline V gene, CDR1 is SGDLS and CDR2 is YYNGEE. Deletions cut 0 bases from V and 0 bases from J, with 8 bases between. The specimen sequenced was peripheral blood. The clonotype was recovered from a woman of 80 years or more with active or convalescent COVID-19. The rearrangement uses TRBV9 and TRBJ2-3; no clear D. The CDR3 nucleotides are TGTGCCAGCAGCGTAGGACTTCCTAGCACAGATACGCAGTATTTT. This codes for CASSVGLPSTDTQYF.